Listed below are T cell receptor beta chains from one sample, sequenced in a study of control samples from healthy donors and cancer patients. Sequenced by immunoSEQ multiplex PCR; TCRdb stores in-frame clones only, minus some. The profile covers 140,000 to 150,000 clones, with 89% appearing a single time and over 4.5% taken by the ten largest. Sequenced input: blood. Receptor source: a man younger than 45 in good health. Each CDR3 is given with its conserved first and last residue. Each record gives: V gene, D gene, J gene, clone size, CDR3 DNA, CDR3 protein. D genes are given only for firm matches. Not every row has a clone size; where given, it reads once, few, many or a size class.

v_gene: TRBV27
d_gene: .
j_gene: TRBJ1-1
abundance: .
CDR3nt: TGTGCCAGCAGGCCACAACGTGGGGGGGGGACTGAAGCTTTCTTT
CDR3aa: CASRPQRGGGTEAFF

v_gene: TRBV10-1
d_gene: .
j_gene: TRBJ2-7
abundance: .
CDR3nt: TGCGCCAGCAGTGACGTCCCGGGACCACCTTGCGAGCAGTACTTC
CDR3aa: CASSDVPGPPCEQYF

v_gene: TRBV6-2/TRBV6-3
d_gene: TRBD1
j_gene: TRBJ1-5
abundance: .
CDR3nt: TGTGCCAGCAGCCGGGACAGGGGGCTTCAGCCCCAGCATTTT
CDR3aa: CASSRDRGLQPQHF

v_gene: TRBV7-8
d_gene: .
j_gene: TRBJ2-7
abundance: .
CDR3nt: TGTGCCAGCAGCTTAGCGGGGGGTGCCTACGAGCAGTACTTC
CDR3aa: CASSLAGGAYEQYF

v_gene: TRBV7-9
d_gene: TRBD1
j_gene: TRBJ2-1
abundance: .
CDR3nt: TGTGCCAGCAGCTTAGTGAGGGACAGGCCCAGATACAATGAGCAGTTCTTC
CDR3aa: CASSLVRDRPRYNEQFF

v_gene: TRBV18
d_gene: .
j_gene: TRBJ2-7
abundance: .
CDR3nt: TGTGCCAGCTCACCCAACCCCCCTCGGGGTGGGTACGAGCAGTACTTC
CDR3aa: CASSPNPPRGGYEQYF

v_gene: TRBV5-6
d_gene: TRBD2
j_gene: TRBJ2-1
abundance: .
CDR3nt: TGTGCCAGCAGCTTGCGGACTAGCGGGAGGGCTAGGGCTGAGCAGTTCTTC
CDR3aa: CASSLRTSGRARAEQFF

v_gene: TRBV6-2/TRBV6-3
d_gene: .
j_gene: TRBJ1-1
abundance: .
CDR3nt: TGTGCCAGCAGTTACGCGTCAACAGGGAATACTGAAGCTTTCTTT
CDR3aa: CASSYASTGNTEAFF

v_gene: TRBV3-1/TRBV3-2
d_gene: TRBD1
j_gene: TRBJ1-1
abundance: .
CDR3nt: TGTGCCAGCAGCCGCGGGACAGCGAACACTGAAGCTTTCTTT
CDR3aa: CASSRGTANTEAFF

v_gene: TRBV6-2/TRBV6-3
d_gene: .
j_gene: TRBJ2-7
abundance: .
CDR3nt: TGTGCCAGCAGTTACGACAGTTACGAGCAGTACTTC
CDR3aa: CASSYDSYEQYF

v_gene: TRBV6-2/TRBV6-3
d_gene: TRBD1
j_gene: TRBJ2-2
abundance: .
CDR3nt: TGTGCCAGCAGTTGGAACAGGGGGCCCGGGGAGCTGTTTTTT
CDR3aa: CASSWNRGPGELFF

v_gene: TRBV29-1
d_gene: .
j_gene: TRBJ1-2
abundance: .
CDR3nt: TGCAGCGTTGAAGAAAGCAGGGCTAACTATGGCTACACCTTC
CDR3aa: CSVEESRANYGYTF

v_gene: TRBV6-5
d_gene: TRBD1
j_gene: TRBJ2-5
abundance: .
CDR3nt: TGTGCCAGCAGTTACCGCGACAGGGGGCTTGGGGAGACCCAGTACTTC
CDR3aa: CASSYRDRGLGETQYF

v_gene: TRBV11-2
d_gene: TRBD1
j_gene: TRBJ1-2
abundance: .
CDR3nt: TGTGCCAGCAGCTTAGGGACAGGGGGTTCTGGCTACACCTTC
CDR3aa: CASSLGTGGSGYTF

v_gene: TRBV2
d_gene: .
j_gene: TRBJ1-6
abundance: .
CDR3nt: TGTGCCAGCAGCACACAGGGTCTAGCGGATTCACCCCTCCACTTT
CDR3aa: CASSTQGLADSPLHF

v_gene: TRBV29-1
d_gene: .
j_gene: TRBJ1-1
abundance: .
CDR3nt: TGCAGCGCCTATGGACAGACGGACACTGAAGCTTTCTTT
CDR3aa: CSAYGQTDTEAFF

v_gene: TRBV7-2
d_gene: .
j_gene: TRBJ1-3
abundance: .
CDR3nt: TGTGCCAGCAGCTTAGGACAGCGCTCTGGAAACACCATATATTTT
CDR3aa: CASSLGQRSGNTIYF

v_gene: TRBV4-3
d_gene: .
j_gene: TRBJ1-4
abundance: .
CDR3nt: TGCGCCAGCAGCCGAGGCCGAGCGGATGAAAAACTGTTTTTT
CDR3aa: CASSRGRADEKLFF

v_gene: TRBV4-1
d_gene: .
j_gene: TRBJ2-5
abundance: .
CDR3nt: TGCGCCAGCAGCCAAGAGCTAGCACGGGAGACCCAGTACTTC
CDR3aa: CASSQELARETQYF

v_gene: TRBV27
d_gene: .
j_gene: TRBJ2-2
abundance: .
CDR3nt: TGTGCCAGCAGTTTAGGATGGGGGACGGACACCGGGGAGCTGTTTTTT
CDR3aa: CASSLGWGTDTGELFF

v_gene: TRBV24-1
d_gene: .
j_gene: TRBJ1-2
abundance: once
CDR3nt: TGTGCCACCAGTGCGGGGCCAGGGCGGAGCTATGGCTACACCTTC
CDR3aa: CATSAGPGRSYGYTF

v_gene: TRBV4-3
d_gene: .
j_gene: TRBJ1-1
abundance: .
CDR3nt: TGCGCCAGCAGCCCTACAGGACGTAGGAACACTGAAGCTTTCTTT
CDR3aa: CASSPTGRRNTEAFF

v_gene: TRBV5-1
d_gene: .
j_gene: TRBJ1-3
abundance: .
CDR3nt: TGCGCCAGCAGCTTGGGGTCAGGGGCTGGAAACACCATATATTTT
CDR3aa: CASSLGSGAGNTIYF

v_gene: TRBV3-1/TRBV3-2
d_gene: TRBD1
j_gene: TRBJ2-2
abundance: .
CDR3nt: TGTGCCAGCAGCCAAGCAGGGACAGCGAACACCGGGGAGCTGTTTTTT
CDR3aa: CASSQAGTANTGELFF

v_gene: TRBV18
d_gene: .
j_gene: TRBJ2-1
abundance: .
CDR3nt: TGTGCCAGCTCACCGGATAGCGGCTCCTACAATGAGCAGTTCTTC
CDR3aa: CASSPDSGSYNEQFF

v_gene: TRBV27
d_gene: .
j_gene: TRBJ2-7
abundance: .
CDR3nt: TGTGCCAGCAGTTTATGGGGGGGCGGAGCCTACGAGCAGTACTTC
CDR3aa: CASSLWGGGAYEQYF

v_gene: TRBV30
d_gene: TRBD1
j_gene: TRBJ2-7
abundance: once
CDR3nt: TGTGCCTGCCGGACAGGGAACTACGAGCAGTACTTC
CDR3aa: CACRTGNYEQYF

v_gene: TRBV4-3
d_gene: .
j_gene: TRBJ2-2
abundance: .
CDR3nt: TGCGCCAGCAGCCAAGGACTAAGAGGTGCCGGGGAGCTGTTTTTT
CDR3aa: CASSQGLRGAGELFF

v_gene: TRBV5-1
d_gene: .
j_gene: TRBJ2-3
abundance: .
CDR3nt: TGCGCCACCCGTCCGGCAGGGTCCTTCACAGATACGCAGTATTTT
CDR3aa: CATRPAGSFTDTQYF

v_gene: TRBV27
d_gene: .
j_gene: TRBJ2-7
abundance: .
CDR3nt: TGTGCCAGCAAAACAGGACCCCCTTCCTACGAGCAGTACTTC
CDR3aa: CASKTGPPSYEQYF

v_gene: TRBV15
d_gene: .
j_gene: TRBJ2-1
abundance: few
CDR3nt: TGTGCCACCAGCAGAGATCGGGCTAGCTTTGGGAATGAGCAGTTCTTC
CDR3aa: CATSRDRASFGNEQFF